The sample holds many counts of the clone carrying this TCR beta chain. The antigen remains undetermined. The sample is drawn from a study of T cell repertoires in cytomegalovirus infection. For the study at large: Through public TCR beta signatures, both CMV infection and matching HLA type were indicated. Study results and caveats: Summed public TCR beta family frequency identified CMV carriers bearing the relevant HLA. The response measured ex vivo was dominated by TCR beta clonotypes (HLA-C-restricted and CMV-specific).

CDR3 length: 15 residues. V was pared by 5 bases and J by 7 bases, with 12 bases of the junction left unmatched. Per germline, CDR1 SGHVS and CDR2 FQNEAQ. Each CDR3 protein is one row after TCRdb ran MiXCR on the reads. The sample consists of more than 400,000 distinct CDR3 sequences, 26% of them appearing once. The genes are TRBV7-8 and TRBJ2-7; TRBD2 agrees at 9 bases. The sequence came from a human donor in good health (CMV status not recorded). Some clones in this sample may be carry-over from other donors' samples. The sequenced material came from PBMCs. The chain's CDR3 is CASSRVREGPGEQYV. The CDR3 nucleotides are TGTGCCAGCAGCCGGGTGCGGGAGGGCCCGGGGGAGCAGTACGTC.